The rows below give T cell receptor beta chains drawn from one sample of a study of blood T cell repertoires in COVID-19. Sequencing was performed with immunoSEQ multiplex PCR; in TCRdb, only in-frame clones are kept and a portion is missing. The table has under 75,000 clones, more than 60% seen once. What was sequenced was peripheral blood. All receptors derive from a woman between 45 and 60 years old with active or convalescent COVID-19. Each CDR3 is given with its conserved first and last residue. The order of the fields is V gene, D gene, clone size, J gene, CDR3 protein, CDR3 DNA. A D gene is named only where the DNA matches it firmly. The size entry is marked missing in some rows and otherwise reads once, few, many or a size class.

>TRBV5-4|-|-|TRBJ2-7
CASSSRQATYEQYF
TGTGCCAGCAGCTCACGACAGGCAACCTACGAGCAGTACTTC
>TRBV30|TRBD1|few|TRBJ1-6
CAWSPPTGGSYNSPLHF
TGTGCCTGGAGTCCACCAACAGGGGGTTCCTATAATTCACCCCTCCACTTT
>TRBV7-9|-|-|TRBJ2-5
CASSFLETQYF
TGTGCCAGCAGCTTCTTGGAGACCCAGTACTTC
>TRBV4-2|-|-|TRBJ1-1
CASSQELSGANTEAFF
TGTGCCAGCAGCCAAGAACTATCAGGGGCGAACACTGAAGCTTTCTTT
>TRBV3-1/TRBV3-2|-|-|TRBJ1-6
CASSQGDSPLHF
TGTGCCAGCAGCCAAGGAGATTCACCCCTCCACTTT
>TRBV21-1|-|-|TRBJ2-1
CASSKGGGSQFSEQFF
TGTGCCAGCAGCAAAGGGGGCGGGAGCCAGTTTAGTGAGCAGTTCTTC
>TRBV3-1/TRBV3-2|-|-|TRBJ1-1
CASRPPGMGTEAFF
TGTGCCAGCAGACCCCCAGGGATGGGGACTGAAGCTTTCTTT
>TRBV3-1/TRBV3-2|-|-|TRBJ2-3
CASSQRGGDTQYF
TGTGCCAGCAGCCAACGAGGCGGAGATACGCAGTATTTT
>TRBV11-2|TRBD2|-|TRBJ2-1
CASSSLPLAGGGNEQFF
TGTGCCAGCAGCTCTCTCCCACTAGCGGGAGGTGGGAATGAGCAGTTCTTC
>TRBV9|-|-|TRBJ2-2
CASSVRWEMDGELFF
TGTGCCAGCAGCGTACGGTGGGAGATGGACGGGGAGCTGTTTTTT
>TRBV6-1|TRBD2|many|TRBJ2-1
CASSEYSTSEYNEQFF
TGTGCCAGCAGTGAATATTCGACTAGCGAGTACAATGAGCAGTTCTTC
>TRBV7-8|-|-|TRBJ1-5
CASSWTADSNQPQHF
TGTGCCAGCAGCTGGACAGCCGATAGCAATCAGCCCCAGCATTTT
>TRBV13|TRBD1|few|TRBJ2-7
CASSSNDRGGEQYF
TGTGCCAGCAGCTCCAATGACAGGGGGGGCGAGCAGTACTTC
>TRBV2|TRBD1|few|TRBJ1-5
CASSVTGGYQPQHF
TGTGCCAGCAGTGTGACAGGGGGTTATCAGCCCCAGCATTTT
>TRBV6-7|-|few|TRBJ1-5
CASSSDQPQHF
TGTGCCAGCAGTTCGGATCAGCCCCAGCATTTT
>TRBV11-3|-|-|TRBJ2-1
CASSPRGGAYNEQFF
TGTGCCAGCAGCCCAAGAGGGGGAGCCTACAATGAGCAGTTCTTC
>TRBV30|-|-|TRBJ2-7
CAWNPQGSYEQYF
TGTGCCTGGAACCCACAGGGCTCCTACGAGCAGTACTTC
>TRBV19|TRBD2|-|TRBJ2-2
CASLLPGLGASTGELFF
TGTGCCAGCCTCTTACCGGGACTAGGGGCGTCCACCGGGGAGCTGTTTTTT
>TRBV20-1|-|-|TRBJ2-7
CSARVTGKQYF
TGCAGTGCTAGAGTGACGGGGAAGCAGTACTTC
>TRBV7-8|-|-|TRBJ2-7
CASSDFVAREEQYF
TGTGCCAGCAGCGATTTCGTCGCACGGGAGGAGCAGTACTTC
>TRBV18|TRBD1|-|TRBJ1-1
CASSSQGGRTEAFF
TGTGCCAGCTCATCTCAGGGGGGACGCACTGAAGCTTTCTTT
>TRBV10-3|-|-|TRBJ2-1
CAISIQSDEQFF
TGTGCCATCAGTATCCAGTCCGATGAGCAGTTCTTC
>TRBV2|TRBD1|once|TRBJ1-6
CASRLGQGNSPLHF
TGTGCCAGCAGGCTAGGACAGGGTAATTCACCCCTCCACTTT
>TRBV10-3|TRBD1|-|TRBJ1-2
CAISELGQRNYGYTF
TGTGCCATCAGTGAACTGGGACAGCGGAACTATGGCTACACCTTC
>TRBV24-1|TRBD2|-|TRBJ2-1
CATSDFPGLAPPNEQFF
TGTGCCACCAGTGATTTTCCGGGACTAGCGCCGCCGAATGAGCAGTTCTTC
>TRBV5-1|-|-|TRBJ2-1
CASSLGWREGGNEQFF
TGCGCCAGCAGCTTGGGGTGGAGAGAGGGAGGCAATGAGCAGTTCTTC
>TRBV20-1|TRBD1|-|TRBJ2-5
CSASYGTGDETQYF
TGCAGTGCTAGTTATGGGACAGGGGACGAGACCCAGTACTTC
>TRBV7-7|TRBD2|-|TRBJ2-1
CASSLWAASGRDEQFF
TGTGCCAGCAGCTTATGGGCGGCTAGCGGGAGGGATGAGCAGTTCTTC
>TRBV19|-|-|TRBJ1-5
CASSIGGAGGNQPQHF
TGTGCCAGTAGTATCGGAGGGGCGGGGGGCAATCAGCCCCAGCATTTT
>TRBV27|-|-|TRBJ2-3
CASSSLGGGRTDTQYF
TGTGCCAGCAGTTCCCTTGGCGGGGGCAGGACAGATACGCAGTATTTT
>TRBV5-5|TRBD1|-|TRBJ1-6
CASSLLGTGSYNSPLHF
TGTGCCAGCAGCTTGCTTGGGACAGGATCCTATAATTCACCCCTCCACTTT
>TRBV10-3|-|-|TRBJ2-1
CAISSLARNEQFF
TGTGCCATCAGTAGCTTAGCCCGAAATGAGCAGTTCTTC
>TRBV9|-|few|TRBJ2-7
CASSPRAGRTYEQYF
TGTGCCAGCAGCCCCCGCGCGGGGCGAACCTACGAGCAGTACTTC
>TRBV27|-|-|TRBJ1-1
CASSPTGVGNTEAFF
TGTGCCAGCAGCCCCACAGGAGTTGGCAACACTGAAGCTTTCTTT
>TRBV20-1|-|few|TRBJ1-2
CSASTGYPNYGYTF
TGCAGTGCTAGTACAGGGTACCCGAACTATGGCTACACCTTC
>TRBV20-1|-|-|TRBJ2-7
CSGQWGDEQYF
TGCAGCGGGCAGTGGGGCGACGAGCAGTACTTC
>TRBV28|TRBD2|-|TRBJ2-7
CASSLTSGTREQYF
TGTGCCAGCAGTTTAACGAGCGGGACGAGGGAGCAGTACTTC
>TRBV19|TRBD2|-|TRBJ2-1
CASSIRAGGPYNEQFF
TGTGCCAGTAGTATTCGAGCGGGAGGGCCGTACAATGAGCAGTTCTTC
>TRBV9|TRBD1|-|TRBJ1-1
CASSVVAGGGTEAFF
TGTGCCAGCAGCGTAGTGGCAGGGGGAGGCACTGAAGCTTTCTTT
>TRBV18|TRBD1|-|TRBJ1-1
CASSPPTGELGAFF
TGTGCCAGCTCACCACCTACAGGGGAGTTAGGAGCTTTCTTT
>TRBV2|-|-|TRBJ2-3
CASSQRTALSTDTQYF
TGTGCCAGCAGTCAGAGGACAGCCTTGAGCACAGATACGCAGTATTTT
>TRBV5-1|-|-|TRBJ2-5
CASSLVSGPQETQYF
TGCGCCAGCAGCTTGGTATCTGGGCCCCAAGAGACCCAGTACTTC
>TRBV9|-|-|TRBJ2-2
CASSLLFGELFF
TGTGCCAGCAGCCTCCTCTTCGGGGAGCTGTTTTTT
>TRBV5-1|-|-|TRBJ1-2
CASSLGHRQDGYTF
TGCGCCAGCAGCTTGGGGCACCGACAAGATGGCTACACCTTC
>TRBV5-1|-|-|TRBJ1-2
CASRTADSPNYGYTF
TGCGCCAGCAGAACGGCAGACAGTCCTAACTATGGCTACACCTTC
>TRBV5-1|TRBD1|-|TRBJ2-7
CASSLGQGVYEQYF
TGCGCCAGCAGCTTGGGACAGGGGGTCTACGAGCAGTACTTC
>TRBV29-1|TRBD1|-|TRBJ2-5
CSATGQGGETQYF
TGCAGCGCCACGGGACAGGGGGGAGAGACCCAGTACTTC
>TRBV2|TRBD1|-|TRBJ2-7
CASSWTGSYEQYF
TGTGCCAGCAGCTGGACAGGATCCTACGAGCAGTACTTC
>TRBV27|TRBD1|-|TRBJ1-1
CASSANRGLGTEAFF
TGTGCCAGCAGTGCTAACAGGGGCCTTGGCACTGAAGCTTTCTTT
>TRBV2|TRBD1|few|TRBJ1-4
CASSSDRGEKLFF
TGTGCCAGCAGTTCCGACAGGGGGGAAAAACTGTTTTTT
>TRBV5-1|-|-|TRBJ1-1
CASSIVFGQLNTEAFF
TGCGCCAGCAGCATAGTTTTTGGACAATTGAACACTGAAGCTTTCTTT
>TRBV20-1|-|-|TRBJ2-1
CSARPTDEQFF
TGCAGTGCTAGACCAACGGATGAGCAGTTCTTC
>TRBV4-1|-|-|TRBJ1-6
CASSQGVEYSPLHF
TGCGCCAGCAGCCAAGGTGTTGAGTATTCACCCCTCCACTTT
>TRBV4-1|TRBD2|-|TRBJ2-3
CASSQESLAGVTYTQYF
TGCGCCAGCAGCCAAGAAAGCCTAGCGGGAGTGACCTATACGCAGTATTTT
>TRBV19|-|-|TRBJ1-5
CASSMEQGYQPQHF
TGTGCCAGTAGTATGGAACAGGGCTATCAGCCCCAGCATTTT